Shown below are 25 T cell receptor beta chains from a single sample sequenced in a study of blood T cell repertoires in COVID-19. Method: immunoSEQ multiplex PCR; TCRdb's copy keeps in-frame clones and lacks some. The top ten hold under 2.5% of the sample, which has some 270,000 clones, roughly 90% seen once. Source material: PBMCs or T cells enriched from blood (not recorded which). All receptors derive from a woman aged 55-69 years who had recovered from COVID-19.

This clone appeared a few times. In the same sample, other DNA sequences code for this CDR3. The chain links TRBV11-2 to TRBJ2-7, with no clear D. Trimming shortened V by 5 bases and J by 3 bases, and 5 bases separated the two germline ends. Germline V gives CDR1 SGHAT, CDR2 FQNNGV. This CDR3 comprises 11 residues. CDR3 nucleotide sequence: TGTGCCAGCAGCCTTTACTACGAGCAGTACTTC. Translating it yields CASSLYYEQYF.

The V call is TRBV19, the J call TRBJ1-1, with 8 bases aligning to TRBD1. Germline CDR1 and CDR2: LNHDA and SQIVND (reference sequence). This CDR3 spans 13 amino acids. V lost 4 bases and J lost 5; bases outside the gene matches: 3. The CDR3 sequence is CASSSTGGTEAFF. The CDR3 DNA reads TGTGCCAGTAGTAGTACAGGGGGGACTGAAGCTTTCTTT.

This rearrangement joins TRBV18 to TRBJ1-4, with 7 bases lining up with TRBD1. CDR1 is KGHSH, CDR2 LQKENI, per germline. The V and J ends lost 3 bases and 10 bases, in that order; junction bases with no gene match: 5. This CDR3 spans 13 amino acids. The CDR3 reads CASSPRGSGKLFF. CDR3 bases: TGTGCCAGCTCACCCAGGGGGTCGGGAAAACTGTTTTTT.

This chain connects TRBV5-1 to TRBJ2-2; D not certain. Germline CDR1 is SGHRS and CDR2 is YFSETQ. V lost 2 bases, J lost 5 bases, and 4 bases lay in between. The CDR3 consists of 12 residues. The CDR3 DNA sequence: TGCGCCAGCAGCTTTAGAACCGGGGAGCTGTTTTTT. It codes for CASSFRTGELFF.

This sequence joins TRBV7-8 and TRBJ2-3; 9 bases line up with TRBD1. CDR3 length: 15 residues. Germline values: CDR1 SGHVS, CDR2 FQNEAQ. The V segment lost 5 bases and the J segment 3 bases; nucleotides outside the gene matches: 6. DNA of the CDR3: TGTGCCAGCAGCCTAGACAGGGGGAGGACAGATACGCAGTATTTT. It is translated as CASSLDRGRTDTQYF. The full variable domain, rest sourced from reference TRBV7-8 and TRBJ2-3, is GAGVSQSPRYKVAKRGQDVALRCDPISGHVSLFWYQQALGQGPEFLTYFQNEAQLDKSGLPSDRFFAERPEGSVSTLKIQRTQQEDSAVYLCASSLDRGRTDTQYFGPGTRLTVL.

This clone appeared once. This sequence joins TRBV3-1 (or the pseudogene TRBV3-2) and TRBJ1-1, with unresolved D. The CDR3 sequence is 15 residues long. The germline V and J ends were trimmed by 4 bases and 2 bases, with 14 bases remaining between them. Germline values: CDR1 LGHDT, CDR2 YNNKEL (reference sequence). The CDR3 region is CASSPERGGNTEAFF. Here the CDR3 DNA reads TGTGCCAGCAGCCCAGAACGGGGTGGAAACACTGAAGCTTTCTTT.

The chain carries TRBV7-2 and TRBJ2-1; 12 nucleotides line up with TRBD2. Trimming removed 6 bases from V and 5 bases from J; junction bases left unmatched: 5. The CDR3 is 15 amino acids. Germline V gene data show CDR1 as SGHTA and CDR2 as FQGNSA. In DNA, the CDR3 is TGTGCCAGCAGGACCGGACTAGCGGGGAACAATGAGCAGTTCTTC. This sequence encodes CASRTGLAGNNEQFF.

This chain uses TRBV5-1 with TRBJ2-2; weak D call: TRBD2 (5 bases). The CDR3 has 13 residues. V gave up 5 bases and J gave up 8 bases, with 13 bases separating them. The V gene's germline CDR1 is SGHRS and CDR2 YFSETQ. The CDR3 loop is CASSLRTGGELFF. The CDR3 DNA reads TGCGCCAGCAGTCTCAGGACTGGAGGGGAGCTGTTTTTT.

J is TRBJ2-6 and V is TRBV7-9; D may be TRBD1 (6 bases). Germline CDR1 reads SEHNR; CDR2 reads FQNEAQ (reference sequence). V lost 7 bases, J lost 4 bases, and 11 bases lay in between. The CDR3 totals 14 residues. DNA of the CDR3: TGTGCCAGCACAAACAGGGCCGGGGCCAACGTCCTGACTTTC. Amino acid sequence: CASTNRAGANVLTF.

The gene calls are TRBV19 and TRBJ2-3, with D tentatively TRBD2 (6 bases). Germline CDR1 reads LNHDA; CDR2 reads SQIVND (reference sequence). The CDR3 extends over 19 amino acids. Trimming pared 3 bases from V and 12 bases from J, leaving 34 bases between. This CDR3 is CASSMWSVRDSTPPPRQYF. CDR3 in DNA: TGTGCCAGTAGTATGTGGTCTGTCCGGGACTCCACCCCACCCCCACGCCAGTATTTT.

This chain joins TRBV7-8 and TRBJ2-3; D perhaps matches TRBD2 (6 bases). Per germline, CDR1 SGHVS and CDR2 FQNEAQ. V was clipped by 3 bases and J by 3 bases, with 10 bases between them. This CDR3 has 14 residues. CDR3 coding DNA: TGTGCCAGCAGCTTCTTGGCGGGGACAGATACGCAGTATTTT. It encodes CASSFLAGTDTQYF.

The CDR3: CASSERSTDTQYF. The DNA of the CDR3 is TGTGCCAGCAGTGAGAGGTCCACAGATACGCAGTATTTT. This sequence joins TRBV6-1 and TRBJ2-3, with no clear D. The CDR3 sequence is 13 residues long. Looked up from germline, CDR1 is MNHNS and CDR2 is SASEGT. V gave up 3 bases and J gave up 2 bases, with 6 bases separating them.

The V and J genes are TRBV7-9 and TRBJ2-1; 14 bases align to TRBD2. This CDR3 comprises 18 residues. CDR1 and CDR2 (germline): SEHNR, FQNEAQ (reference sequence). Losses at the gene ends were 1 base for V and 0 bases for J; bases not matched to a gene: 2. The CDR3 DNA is TGTGCCAGCAGCTTAGGACTAGCGGGAGGGAGCTCCTACAATGAGCAGTTCTTC. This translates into CASSLGLAGGSSYNEQFF. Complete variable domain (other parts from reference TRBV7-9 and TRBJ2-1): DTGVSQNPRHKITKRGQNVTFRCDPISEHNRLYWYRQTLGQGPEFLTYFQNEAQLEKSRLLSDRFSAERPKGSFSTLEIQRTEQGDSAMYLCASSLGLAGGSSYNEQFFGPGTRLTVL.

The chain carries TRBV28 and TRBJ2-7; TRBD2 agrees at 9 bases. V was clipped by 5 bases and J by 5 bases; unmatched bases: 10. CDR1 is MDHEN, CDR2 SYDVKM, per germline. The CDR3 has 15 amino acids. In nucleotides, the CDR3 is TGTGCCAGCAGTACCGCCAGCGGGAGGTTCCACGAGCAGTACTTC. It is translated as CASSTASGRFHEQYF.

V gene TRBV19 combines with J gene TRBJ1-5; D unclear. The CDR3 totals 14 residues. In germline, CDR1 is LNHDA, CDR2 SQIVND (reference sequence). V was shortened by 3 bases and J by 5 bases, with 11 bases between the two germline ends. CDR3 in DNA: TGTGCCAGTAGTATTGAGAGGGTTTATCAGCCCCAGCATTTT. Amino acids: CASSIERVYQPQHF. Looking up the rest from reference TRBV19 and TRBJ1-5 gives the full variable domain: DGGITQSPKYLFRKEGQNVTLSCEQNLNHDAMYWYRQDPGQGLRLIYYSQIVNDFQKGDIAEGYSVSREKKESFPLTVTSAQKNPTAFYLCASSIERVYQPQHFGDGTRLSIL.

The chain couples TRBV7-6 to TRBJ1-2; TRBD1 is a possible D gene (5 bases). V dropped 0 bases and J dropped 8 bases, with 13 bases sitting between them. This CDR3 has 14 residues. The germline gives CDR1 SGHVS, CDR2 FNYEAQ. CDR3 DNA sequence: TGTGCCAGCAGCTTAGCGGCTCAGGGCTGGGGCTACACCTTC. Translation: CASSLAAQGWGYTF.

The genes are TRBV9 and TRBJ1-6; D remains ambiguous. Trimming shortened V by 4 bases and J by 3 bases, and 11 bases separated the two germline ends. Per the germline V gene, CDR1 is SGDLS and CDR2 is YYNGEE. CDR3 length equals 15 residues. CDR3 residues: CASSPRGDYNSPLHF. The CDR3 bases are TGTGCCAGCAGCCCTCGGGGTGACTATAATTCACCCCTCCACTTT.

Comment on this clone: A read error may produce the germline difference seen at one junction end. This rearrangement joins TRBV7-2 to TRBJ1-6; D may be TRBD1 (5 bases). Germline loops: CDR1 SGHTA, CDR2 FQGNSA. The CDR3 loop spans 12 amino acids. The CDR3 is CASSLASGEGNF. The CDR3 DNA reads TGTGCCAGCAGCTTAGCTTCCGGGGAGGGGAACTTT.

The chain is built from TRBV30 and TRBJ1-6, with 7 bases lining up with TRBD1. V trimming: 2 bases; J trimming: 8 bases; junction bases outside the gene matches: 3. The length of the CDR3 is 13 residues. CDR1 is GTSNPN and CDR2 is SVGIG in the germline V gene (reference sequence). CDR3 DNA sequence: TGTGCCTGGAGTCGACAGGGAGATTCACCCCTCCACTTT. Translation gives CAWSRQGDSPLHF.

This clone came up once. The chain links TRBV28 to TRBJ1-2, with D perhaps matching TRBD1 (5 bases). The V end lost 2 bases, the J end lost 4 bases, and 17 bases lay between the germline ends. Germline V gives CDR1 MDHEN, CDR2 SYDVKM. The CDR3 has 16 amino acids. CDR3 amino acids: CASSLGLSGTFYGYTF. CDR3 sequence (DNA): TGTGCCAGCAGTTTAGGGTTGTCAGGGACTTTCTATGGCTACACCTTC.

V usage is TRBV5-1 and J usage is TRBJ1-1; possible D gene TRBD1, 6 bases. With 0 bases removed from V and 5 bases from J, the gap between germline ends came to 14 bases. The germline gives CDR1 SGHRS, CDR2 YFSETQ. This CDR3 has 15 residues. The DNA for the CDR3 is TGCGCCAGCAGCTTGGACACAGGGACGGGAACTGAAGCTTTCTTT. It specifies CASSLDTGTGTEAFF.

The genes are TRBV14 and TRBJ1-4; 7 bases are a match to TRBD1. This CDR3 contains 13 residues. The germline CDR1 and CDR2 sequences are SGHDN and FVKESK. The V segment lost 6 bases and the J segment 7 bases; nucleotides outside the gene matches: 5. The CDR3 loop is CASRRGTVEKLFF. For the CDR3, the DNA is TGTGCCAGCAGGCGCGGGACAGTTGAAAAACTGTTTTTT.

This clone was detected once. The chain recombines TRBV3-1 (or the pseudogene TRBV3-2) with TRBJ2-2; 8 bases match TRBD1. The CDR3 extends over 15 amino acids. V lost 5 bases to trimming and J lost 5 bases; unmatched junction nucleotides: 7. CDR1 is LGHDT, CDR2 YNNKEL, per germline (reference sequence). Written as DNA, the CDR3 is TGTGCCAGCAGCTTTGACAGGGGCGGAACCGGGGAGCTGTTTTTT. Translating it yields CASSFDRGGTGELFF.

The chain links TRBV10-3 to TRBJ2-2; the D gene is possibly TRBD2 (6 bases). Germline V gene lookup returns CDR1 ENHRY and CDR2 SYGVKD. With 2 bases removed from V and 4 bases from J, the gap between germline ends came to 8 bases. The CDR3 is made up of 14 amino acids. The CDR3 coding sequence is TGTGCCATCAGTGAGCTGGGGGGCACCGGGGAGCTGTTTTTT. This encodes CAISELGGTGELFF.

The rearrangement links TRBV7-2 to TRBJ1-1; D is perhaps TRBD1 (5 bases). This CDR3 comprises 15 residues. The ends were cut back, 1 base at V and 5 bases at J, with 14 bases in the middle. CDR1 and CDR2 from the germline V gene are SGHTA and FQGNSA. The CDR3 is CASSLGLVGLTEAFF. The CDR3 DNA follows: TGTGCCAGCAGCTTAGGCCTAGTGGGGCTGACTGAAGCTTTCTTT.